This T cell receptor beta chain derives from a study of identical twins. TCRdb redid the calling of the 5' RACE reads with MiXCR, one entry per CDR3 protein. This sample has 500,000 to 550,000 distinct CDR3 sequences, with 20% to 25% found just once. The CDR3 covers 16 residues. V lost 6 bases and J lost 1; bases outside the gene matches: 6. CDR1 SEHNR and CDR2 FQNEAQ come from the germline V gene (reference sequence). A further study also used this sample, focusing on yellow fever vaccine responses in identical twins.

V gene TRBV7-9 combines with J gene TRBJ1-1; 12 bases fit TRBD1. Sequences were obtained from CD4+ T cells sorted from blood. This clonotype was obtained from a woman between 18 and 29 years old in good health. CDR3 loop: CASSRDRGPGNTEAFF. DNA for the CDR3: TGTGCCAGCAGTCGGGACAGGGGGCCTGGGAACACTGAAGCTTTCTTT.